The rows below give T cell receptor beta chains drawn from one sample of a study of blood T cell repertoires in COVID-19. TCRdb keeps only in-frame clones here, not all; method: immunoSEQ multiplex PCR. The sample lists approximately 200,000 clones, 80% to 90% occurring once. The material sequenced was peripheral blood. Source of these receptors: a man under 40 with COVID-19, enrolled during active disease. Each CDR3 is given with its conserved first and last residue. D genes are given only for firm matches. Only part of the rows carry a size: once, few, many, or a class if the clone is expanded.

CDR3: CASSFWGEGGTGELFF
DNA: TGTGCCAGCAGTTTTTGGGGGGAAGGCGGAACCGGGGAGCTGTTTTTT
D: NA
V: TRBV27
J: TRBJ2-2
size: NA

CDR3: CASSLAKRGARYEQYF
DNA: TGTGCCAGCAGCTTGGCTAAACGGGGGGCGCGCTACGAGCAGTACTTC
D: NA
V: TRBV5-8
J: TRBJ2-7
size: NA

CDR3: CASSILTKGLADEAYEQYF
DNA: TGTGCCAGTAGTATCCTTACAAAAGGACTAGCGGACGAAGCCTACGAGCAGTACTTC
D: TRBD2
V: TRBV19
J: TRBJ2-7
size: NA

CDR3: CASSPIAGVRYEQYF
DNA: TGTGCCAGCAGTCCCATAGCGGGAGTAAGGTACGAGCAGTACTTC
D: TRBD2
V: TRBV14
J: TRBJ2-7
size: NA

CDR3: CASSLLRGENTEAFF
DNA: TGTGCCAGCAGCTTACTTCGCGGAGAGAACACTGAAGCTTTCTTT
D: NA
V: TRBV7-9
J: TRBJ1-1
size: NA

CDR3: CASSATANTEAFF
DNA: TGCGCCAGCAGCGCAACAGCGAACACTGAAGCTTTCTTT
D: NA
V: TRBV5-1
J: TRBJ1-1
size: NA

CDR3: CASRLRAGGDQPQHF
DNA: TGTGCCAGCAGGTTAAGAGCAGGGGGCGACCAGCCCCAGCATTTT
D: TRBD1
V: TRBV27
J: TRBJ1-5
size: NA

CDR3: CASSRNVLTF
DNA: TGTGCCAGCAGCCGCAACGTCCTGACTTTC
D: NA
V: TRBV5-8
J: TRBJ2-6
size: NA

CDR3: CASSPSSEAYGYGYTF
DNA: TGTGCCAGCTCACCAAGTTCGGAGGCCTACGGTTATGGCTACACCTTC
D: NA
V: TRBV18
J: TRBJ1-2
size: NA

CDR3: CATSDPGGGTGELFF
DNA: TGTGCCACCAGTGACCCGGGGGGCGGGACCGGGGAGCTGTTTTTT
D: NA
V: TRBV24-1
J: TRBJ2-2
size: few

CDR3: CASSRDSRRGGYEQYF
DNA: TGTGCCAGCAGCCGCGACTCGCGACGCGGTGGCTACGAGCAGTACTTC
D: NA
V: TRBV27
J: TRBJ2-7
size: NA

CDR3: CASSLRTGLRGYTF
DNA: TGTGCCAGCAGCCTCAGGACAGGGCTTCGGGGCTACACCTTC
D: TRBD1
V: TRBV13
J: TRBJ1-2
size: NA

CDR3: CASTLGGRAEAFF
DNA: TGTGCCAGCACTTTGGGGGGTAGAGCTGAAGCTTTCTTT
D: NA
V: TRBV12-3/TRBV12-4
J: TRBJ1-1
size: NA

CDR3: CASSISGTGGWDEQYF
DNA: TGTGCCAGTAGTATTTCCGGGACAGGGGGCTGGGACGAGCAGTACTTC
D: TRBD1
V: TRBV19
J: TRBJ2-7
size: NA

CDR3: CASSPPGQGYNEQFF
DNA: TGTGCCAGCAGCCCCCCGGGACAGGGGTACAATGAGCAGTTCTTC
D: TRBD1
V: TRBV3-1/TRBV3-2
J: TRBJ2-1
size: NA

CDR3: CASRSSGNTQYF
DNA: TGTGCCAGCAGATCCTCAGGGAATACGCAGTATTTT
D: NA
V: TRBV5-6
J: TRBJ2-3
size: NA

CDR3: CASNSNPGQRTYSNQPQHF
DNA: TGCGCCAGCAACTCAAATCCGGGACAGCGAACTTATAGCAATCAGCCCCAGCATTTT
D: TRBD1
V: TRBV10-1
J: TRBJ1-5
size: once

CDR3: CASAEQGIIQYF
DNA: TGTGCCAGCGCTGAACAGGGAATAATTCAGTACTTC
D: NA
V: TRBV12-3/TRBV12-4
J: TRBJ2-4
size: NA

CDR3: CASSVGGEEETQYF
DNA: TGTGCCAGCAGCGTAGGGGGGGAGGAAGAGACCCAGTACTTC
D: NA
V: TRBV9
J: TRBJ2-5
size: NA

CDR3: CASGQGPGNTIYF
DNA: TGTGCCAGCGGACAGGGTCCTGGAAACACCATATATTTT
D: TRBD1
V: TRBV28
J: TRBJ1-3
size: NA

CDR3: CASSLEAGRVNTEAFF
DNA: TGTGCCAGCAGCTTGGAGGCAGGGCGCGTGAACACTGAAGCTTTCTTT
D: NA
V: TRBV5-4
J: TRBJ1-1
size: NA

CDR3: CASREGLYQPQHF
DNA: TGTGCCAGCCGAGAGGGCCTTTATCAGCCCCAGCATTTT
D: NA
V: TRBV6-5
J: TRBJ1-5
size: NA

CDR3: CASSLMGQSNEKLFF
DNA: TGCGCCAGCAGCTTGATGGGCCAGTCTAATGAAAAACTGTTTTTT
D: NA
V: TRBV5-1
J: TRBJ1-4
size: few

CDR3: CASSLEGYTNTEAFF
DNA: TGCGCCAGCAGCTTGGAGGGGTATACGAACACTGAAGCTTTCTTT
D: NA
V: TRBV5-1
J: TRBJ1-1
size: NA

CDR3: CASSQWGLSPGQGAGYTF
DNA: TGCGCCAGCAGCCAATGGGGCCTCAGTCCGGGACAGGGAGCTGGCTACACCTTC
D: TRBD1
V: TRBV4-1
J: TRBJ1-2
size: NA

CDR3: CASSLRRVEGNQPQHF
DNA: TGTGCCAGTAGCCTGCGACGGGTCGAGGGCAATCAGCCCCAGCATTTT
D: NA
V: TRBV19
J: TRBJ1-5
size: NA

CDR3: CATSDPGTGGSYEQYF
DNA: TGTGCCACCAGTGACCCCGGGACAGGGGGGTCCTACGAGCAGTACTTC
D: TRBD1
V: TRBV24-1
J: TRBJ2-7
size: NA

CDR3: CASSYSKQGNSPLHF
DNA: TGTGCCAGCAGTTACTCGAAACAGGGAAATTCACCCCTCCACTTT
D: NA
V: TRBV6-5
J: TRBJ1-6
size: NA

CDR3: CASSIIVNSNQPQHF
DNA: TGTGCCAGTAGTATTATAGTTAATAGCAATCAGCCCCAGCATTTT
D: NA
V: TRBV19
J: TRBJ1-5
size: few

CDR3: CAISESGGTQPQHF
DNA: TGTGCCATCAGTGAGTCCGGGGGAACTCAGCCCCAGCATTTT
D: NA
V: TRBV10-3
J: TRBJ1-5
size: NA

CDR3: CASVRSGYTGELFF
DNA: TGTGCCAGCGTGCGGAGCGGATACACCGGGGAGCTGTTTTTT
D: NA
V: TRBV6-5
J: TRBJ2-2
size: once

CDR3: CASRDGTGVNEKLFF
DNA: TGTGCCAGTAGGGACGGGACAGGCGTTAATGAAAAACTGTTTTTT
D: TRBD1
V: TRBV19
J: TRBJ1-4
size: NA

CDR3: CASSQDRGTGDGYTF
DNA: TGCGCCAGCAGCCAAGATCGGGGGACAGGGGATGGCTACACCTTC
D: TRBD1
V: TRBV4-3
J: TRBJ1-2
size: NA

CDR3: CASSSRGRQPQHF
DNA: TGTGCCAGCAGTTCCAGGGGGCGTCAGCCCCAGCATTTT
D: TRBD1
V: TRBV12-3/TRBV12-4
J: TRBJ1-5
size: NA

CDR3: CASSLVRLAGEQYF
DNA: TGTGCCAGCAGCTTAGTAAGGCTAGCGGGGGAGCAGTACTTC
D: TRBD2
V: TRBV11-2
J: TRBJ2-7
size: NA

CDR3: CASSLVGRAINEQFF
DNA: TGTGCCAGCAGCTTAGTCGGGAGGGCCATCAATGAGCAGTTCTTC
D: TRBD2
V: TRBV7-2
J: TRBJ2-1
size: few

CDR3: CASKFRPGMNTEAFF
DNA: TGTGCCAGCAAGTTTAGGCCAGGAATGAACACTGAAGCTTTCTTT
D: NA
V: TRBV2
J: TRBJ1-1
size: few

CDR3: CAISESKDRPSYGYTF
DNA: TGTGCCATCAGTGAGTCGAAAGACAGGCCATCCTATGGCTACACCTTC
D: NA
V: TRBV10-3
J: TRBJ1-2
size: NA

CDR3: CASSENRGYGYTF
DNA: TGTGCCAGCAGTGAAAACCGAGGATATGGCTACACCTTC
D: NA
V: TRBV2
J: TRBJ1-2
size: few

CDR3: CASSLRTGQPNQPQHF
DNA: TGTGCCAGCAGCCTGAGAACCGGACAGCCTAATCAGCCCCAGCATTTT
D: NA
V: TRBV5-6
J: TRBJ1-5
size: few

CDR3: CASSPTGGPDEQYF
DNA: TGTGCCAGCAGCCCGACGGGAGGGCCGGATGAGCAGTACTTC
D: TRBD2
V: TRBV6-6
J: TRBJ2-7
size: NA

CDR3: CASSSGQTFYGYTF
DNA: TGTGCCAGTAGTAGCGGACAGACGTTCTATGGCTACACCTTC
D: NA
V: TRBV19
J: TRBJ1-2
size: once

CDR3: CASSRNTGSTAYEQYF
DNA: TGTGCCAGCAGTCGAAATACAGGGTCAACCGCCTACGAGCAGTACTTC
D: NA
V: TRBV3-1/TRBV3-2
J: TRBJ2-7
size: NA

CDR3: CASSGAARLAEPQETQYF
DNA: TGTGCCAGCAGTGGAGCCGCGAGACTAGCAGAACCCCAAGAGACCCAGTACTTC
D: TRBD2
V: TRBV2
J: TRBJ2-5
size: NA

CDR3: CASSQALTNYGYTF
DNA: TGTGCCAGCAGCCAAGCTTTAACAAACTATGGCTACACCTTC
D: NA
V: TRBV3-1/TRBV3-2
J: TRBJ1-2
size: NA